Sequencing of this T cell receptor (beta chain) was carried out in a study of post-analysis software for immune sequencing data. Whole-study context: As for disease course, relapsing-remitting, secondary progressive and progressive-relapsing multiple sclerosis were all included. General observations from the study: TRBV5-6, TRBV5-1 and TRBV20-1 were among a handful of TRBV segments more frequent in patients than controls.

Built from TCR beta cDNA, the libraries had unique molecular identifiers in them. TCRdb re-called the PCR reads with MiXCR, one entry per CDR3 protein. This table holds 250,000 to 300,000 distinct CDR3 sequences, around 34% found once. From germline, CDR1 is MNHEY and CDR2 SMNVEV (reference sequence). The J segment lost 8 bases and the V segment lost 6 bases, leaving 10 bases of the junction unmatched. CDR3 length: 15 amino acids. As concerns this clonotype: Its antigen is undetermined.

The sequenced sample was blood. The source is a girl aged 10-17 years with multiple sclerosis. The chain employs TRBV27 and TRBJ2-4; 10 nucleotides align to TRBD1. This CDR3 reads CASSPRGQGLHIQYF. The CDR3 DNA reads TGTGCCAGCAGCCCCCGGGGACAGGGGTTACACATTCAGTACTTC.